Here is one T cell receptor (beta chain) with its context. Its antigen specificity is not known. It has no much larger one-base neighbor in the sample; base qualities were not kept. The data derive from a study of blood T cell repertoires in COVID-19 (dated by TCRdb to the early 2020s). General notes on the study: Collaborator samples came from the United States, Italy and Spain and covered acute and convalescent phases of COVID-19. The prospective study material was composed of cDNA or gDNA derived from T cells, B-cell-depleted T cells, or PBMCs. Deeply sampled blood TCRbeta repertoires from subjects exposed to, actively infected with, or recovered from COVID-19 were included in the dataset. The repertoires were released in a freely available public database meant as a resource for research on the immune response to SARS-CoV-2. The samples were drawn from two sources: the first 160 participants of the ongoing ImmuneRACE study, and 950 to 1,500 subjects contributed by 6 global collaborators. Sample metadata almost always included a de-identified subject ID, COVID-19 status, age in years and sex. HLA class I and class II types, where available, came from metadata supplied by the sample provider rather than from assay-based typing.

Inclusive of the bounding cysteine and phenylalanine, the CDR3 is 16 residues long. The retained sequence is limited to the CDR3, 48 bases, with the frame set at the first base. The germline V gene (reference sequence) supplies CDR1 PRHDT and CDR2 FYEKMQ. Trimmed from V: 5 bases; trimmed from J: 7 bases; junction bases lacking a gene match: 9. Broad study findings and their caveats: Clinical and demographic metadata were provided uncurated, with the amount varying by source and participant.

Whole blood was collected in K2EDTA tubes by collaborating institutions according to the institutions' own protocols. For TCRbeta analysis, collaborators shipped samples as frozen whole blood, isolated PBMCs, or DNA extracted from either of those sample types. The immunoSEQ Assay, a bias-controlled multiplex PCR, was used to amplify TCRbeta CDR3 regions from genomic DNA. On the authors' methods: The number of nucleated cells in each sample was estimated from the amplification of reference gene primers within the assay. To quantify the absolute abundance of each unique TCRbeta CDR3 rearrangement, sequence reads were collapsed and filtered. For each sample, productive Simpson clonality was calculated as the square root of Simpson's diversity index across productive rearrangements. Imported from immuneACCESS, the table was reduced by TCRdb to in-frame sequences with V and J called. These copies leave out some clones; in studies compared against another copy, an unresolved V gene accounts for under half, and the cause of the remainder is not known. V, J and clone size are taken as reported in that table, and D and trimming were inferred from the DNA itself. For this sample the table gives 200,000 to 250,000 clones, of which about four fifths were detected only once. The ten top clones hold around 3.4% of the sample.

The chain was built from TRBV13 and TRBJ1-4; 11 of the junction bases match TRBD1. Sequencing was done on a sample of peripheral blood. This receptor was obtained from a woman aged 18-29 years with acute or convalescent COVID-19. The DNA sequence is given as TGTGCCAGCAGCCACCAAACCGGGACAGGGGGTGAAAAACTGTTTTTT. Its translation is CASSHQTGTGGEKLFF.